The 8 T cell receptor beta chains reported below all come from one sample, sequenced in a study of monozygotic twins with inflammatory bowel disease. TCRdb re-called the 5' RACE reads, yielding one record per CDR3 amino acid sequence without DNA. The sample is made up of about 210,000 distinct CDR3 sequences, and the top ten hold 1.5% to 2% of it. The sample taken for sequencing was blood. These receptors were taken from a human donor with ulcerative colitis or Crohn's disease, or a healthy co-twin of an affected twin (not recorded which).

J is TRBJ2-2 and V is TRBV7-3; TCRdb returns TRBD1, unconfirmable since there is no DNA. Germline CDR1 is SGHTA and CDR2 is FQGTGA. The CDR3 consists of 15 residues. The chain's CDR3 is CASSLGTANTGELFF. Full variable domain (rest looked up from reference TRBV7-3 and TRBJ2-2): GAGVSQTPSNKVTEKGKYVELRCDPISGHTALYWYRQSLGQGPEFLIYFQGTGAADDSGLPNDRFFAVRPEGSVSTLKIQRTERGDSAVYLCASSLGTANTGELFFGEGSRLTVL.

This chain joins TRBV5-6 and TRBJ2-3; the TCRdb call, TRBD1, lacks DNA for checking. CDR1 and CDR2 from the germline V gene are SGHDT and YYEEEE. The CDR3 has 16 residues. The CDR3 sequence is CASSFRDRASTDTQYF.

The genes are TRBV10-3 and TRBJ2-5; the D call from TCRdb, TRBD1, cannot be confirmed without DNA. The CDR3 has 13 residues. Germline loops: CDR1 ENHRY, CDR2 SYGVKD. CDR3 sequence: CAIRIQGKETQYF.

This sequence joins TRBV5-1 and TRBJ1-4; as DNA is missing, the TRBD1 call by TCRdb cannot be tested. This CDR3 has 14 residues. Germline V gene sequence: CDR1 SGHRS, CDR2 YFSETQ. CDR3 region: CASSPGQVREKLFF.

V and J are TRBV10-3 and TRBJ1-3. CDR1 ENHRY and CDR2 SYGVKD come from the germline V gene. The CDR3 is 15 residues long. CDR3 residues: CAISETETQWNTIYF.

The chain employs TRBV7-9 and TRBJ1-2; TCRdb names TRBD1, which stays unverified in the absence of DNA. The CDR3 covers 13 residues. The germline V gene has CDR1 SEHNR and CDR2 FQNEAQ (reference sequence). This chain's CDR3 is CATPASRGYGYTF.

The rearrangement links TRBV5-1 to TRBJ2-2. The CDR3 contains 13 residues. Germline V gene data show CDR1 as SGHRS and CDR2 as YFSETQ. CDR3: CASSLEGTGELFF.

This chain uses TRBV12-3 or TRBV12-4 with TRBJ2-2; no DNA is available, so the TRBD1 call from TCRdb remains unchecked. CDR3 length: 14 amino acids. The CDR3 region is CASTWTGVSGELFF.